This record covers a single TCR beta chain. The specificity of this receptor is unknown. The sample holds no much larger clone one base away, and base qualities are not on file. This sample stems from a study of blood T cell repertoires in COVID-19 (TCRdb year 2020). For the wider study: Samples from collaborators originated in the United States, Italy and Spain and spanned both the acute and convalescent phases of COVID-19. Samples were obtained from the ongoing ImmuneRACE study (first 160 participants) and from 950 to 1,500 subjects provided by 6 global collaborators. A freely available public database, intended as a resource for researchers studying the immune response to SARS-CoV-2, is where the repertoires were released. Deeply sampled blood TCRbeta repertoires from subjects exposed to, actively infected with, or recovered from COVID-19 were included in the dataset. Sample metadata almost always included a de-identified subject ID, COVID-19 status, age in years and sex. The material from the prospective study consisted of cDNA or gDNA derived from T cells, B-cell-depleted T cells, or PBMCs. Where HLA class I and class II types were available, the types were taken from metadata supplied by the sample provider, not from assay-based typing. Study-wide conclusions, independent of this receptor: How much clinical and demographic metadata was included differed by source and by participant, and the metadata was provided uncurated.

As encoded in the germline V gene (reference sequence), CDR1 is SEHNR while CDR2 is FQNEAQ. V is shortened by 1 base, J by 7 bases, and the region joining them spans 14 bases. The CDR3 covers 14 residues, taking in both the cysteine and the phenylalanine. Only the CDR3 DNA is retained, 42 bases long and in frame from the first base. Each collaborating institution followed its own protocols to collect whole blood in K2EDTA tubes. For TCRbeta analysis, collaborator samples were shipped as frozen whole blood, as isolated PBMCs, or as DNA extracted from either sample type. TCRbeta CDR3 regions were amplified from genomic DNA using the immunoSEQ Assay, a bias-controlled multiplex PCR. Per the source publication's procedure: Nucleated cell counts per sample were estimated from amplification of reference gene primers within the assay. To quantify the absolute abundance of each unique TCRbeta CDR3 rearrangement, sequence reads were collapsed and filtered. For each sample, productive Simpson clonality was calculated as the square root of Simpson's diversity index over productive rearrangements. TCRdb took over this immuneACCESS table, retaining in-frame rearrangements with V and J assigned. Such tables are incomplete; in checked studies, under half of the missing clones stem from an unresolved V gene, and the remainder is unexplained. V and J calls and clone size are given by that table; D and trimming were obtained from the DNA. This sample gives some 250,000 clones in total; 80% to 85% of them show up just once. 9.5% to 15% of the sample is taken by the ten largest.

This clonotype was obtained from a woman aged 55-70 years with active or convalescent COVID-19. The rearrangement joined TRBV7-9 to TRBJ2-7; TRBD2 might be the D gene, on 5 matching bases. The source material was peripheral blood. The DNA sequence is given as TGTGCCAGCAGCTTAGTTGGGCAGCCGGGGGAGCAGTACTTC. It specifies CASSLVGQPGEQYF.